A selection of T cell receptor beta chains follows, all from one sample in a study of T cell repertoires in cytomegalovirus infection. Each CDR3 protein gets one entry after TCRdb re-called the reads with MiXCR. Of about 130,000 distinct CDR3 sequences listed, 8.8% were seen once; the top ten hold roughly 9.1%. Sequencing used PBMCs. The origin of the receptors is a human donor in good health (CMV status not recorded). Some clones in this sample may be carry-over from other donors' samples. CDR3s include the opening cysteine and the closing phenylalanine or tryptophan. Clone size is stated in some rows and not others, as once, few, many or a class when expanded.

clone_size v_call cdr3_aa
many TRBV28 CASSFLQGWAGELFF
many TRBV28 CASRQNSNRGSQYF
many TRBV27 CASSLTFGNEQFF
many TRBV19 CASNDGRGREVHEQFF
many TRBV28 CASRTSGSYEQYF
few TRBV4-1 CASSQSGTDYSNYGYTF
few TRBV4-1 CASSQGHGGADTQYF
few TRBV24-1 CATSDIGNREQFF
few TRBV20-1 CSAARDRASYGYTF
many TRBV7-2 CASSPDRVGEAFF
many TRBV5-6 CASSLGQMQETQYF
many TRBV7-2 CASSLEGAGGTDTQYF
many TRBV28 CASSPSSGRLAKNIQYF
many TRBV2 CASRGTFRYEQYF
many TRBV12-3/TRBV12-4 CASSFHNYEQYF
NA TRBV14 CASSQDPPLGTQYF
few TRBV29-1 CSSGGDMNTEAFF
NA TRBV20-1 CSARRDNYGYTF
many TRBV7-2 CASSSNRRGTEAFF
many TRBV2 CASRTDRGGTEAFF
many TRBV18 CASSQGLAAYNEQFF
NA TRBV18 CASSSLPSGANTDTQYF
few TRBV6-2/TRBV6-3 CATTGTDSYEQYF
many TRBV28 CASQDRVNTEAFF
many TRBV2 CASSASTGGEWCTF
few TRBV29-1 CSVLWTGGITEAFF
many TRBV11-1 CASSSHRTGRDGYTF
many TRBV7-8 CASSSRENTEAFF
many TRBV2 CASSRGQGGETQYF
NA TRBV12-3/TRBV12-4 CASSLRGEKSYNEQFF
NA TRBV28 CASSFQGPRDTQYF
many TRBV6-5 CATLRQGASNEQFF
many TRBV7-8 CASSLYSRGGDTGELFF
many TRBV7-2 CASSLSFREKLFF
many TRBV6-2/TRBV6-3 CASSYSMGLAAAYEQYF
NA TRBV5-1 CASSPGQGANTEAFF
many TRBV7-7 CASSSFRDSDRGTQYF
many TRBV10-3 CAISDPRLKQGLQYF
many TRBV6-5 CASSYGTKYNEQFF
many TRBV6-1 CASSPSLGRREYGYTF
NA TRBV15 CATSSYLIQGTEAFF
few TRBV7-6 CASSSTGRSIGYTF
few TRBV2 CASSDRGYEQFF
few TRBV7-9 CASSDSWRGSNEQFF
many TRBV7-9 CASSFSQNEKLFF
NA TRBV5-1 CASSQYEPYEQYF
many TRBV7-2 CASSADRAFNQPQHF
many TRBV7-9 CASSSDRVLFF
NA TRBV28 CASSPRTRTGNGNTIYF
many TRBV19 CATRTSGGPPNEQFF
NA TRBV2 CASSYGDPRAYEQYF
many TRBV7-9 CASSSGQGGHEQYF
many TRBV7-2 CASSTGTGGLGGANVLTF